This T cell receptor (beta chain) was found in a study of blood T cell repertoires in COVID-19 (dated by TCRdb to the early 2020s). About the full investigation: Collaborator samples came from the United States, Italy and Spain and covered acute and convalescent phases of COVID-19. The prospective study material was composed of cDNA or gDNA derived from T cells, B-cell-depleted T cells, or PBMCs. Subjects who had been exposed to COVID-19, were actively infected with it, or had recovered from it provided the deeply sampled blood TCRbeta repertoires that made up the dataset. The repertoires were released in a freely available public database intended as a resource for research on the immune response to SARS-CoV-2. The samples were drawn from the first 160 participants of the ongoing ImmuneRACE study and from about 1,200 subjects provided by 6 global collaborators. Sample metadata almost always included a de-identified subject ID, COVID-19 status, age in years and sex. HLA class I and class II types, where available, came from metadata supplied by the sample provider rather than from assay-based typing.

This clone was seen a handful of times. Its antigen target is currently unknown. No base quality information exists; no much larger clone differs at one position. General study outcomes and caveats: The amount of clinical and demographic metadata varied by source and participant and was provided uncurated.

The immunoSEQ Assay, a bias-controlled multiplex PCR, was used to amplify TCRbeta CDR3 regions from genomic DNA. The original methods were these. The number of nucleated cells in each sample was estimated from the amplification of reference gene primers within the assay. To quantify the absolute abundance of each unique TCRbeta CDR3 rearrangement, sequence reads were collapsed and filtered. For each sample, productive Simpson clonality was calculated as the square root of Simpson's diversity index over productive rearrangements. The clones in this table, taken by TCRdb from immuneACCESS, are in-frame only. Not every clone is retained; where verified, under half of the shortfall comes from an unresolved V gene, and the cause of the rest is unknown. D and trimming come from the DNA, and the V and J calls and clone size come from that table. For this sample the table gives roughly 280,000 clones, of which 70% to 90% were detected only once. More than 9.5% of the sample goes to the ten largest clones.

The collaborating institutions used their own protocols to collect whole blood in K2EDTA tubes. For TCRbeta analysis, collaborator samples were shipped as frozen whole blood, as isolated PBMCs, or as DNA extracted from either sample type. Taken from cysteine to phenylalanine, the CDR3 has 15 residues. Only the CDR3 region is kept as DNA, spanning 45 bases read in frame from base 1. Based on the germline V gene, the CDR1 and CDR2 sequences are KGHSH and LQKENI. V is pruned by 3 bases and J by 7 bases, leaving 8 bases of the junction without a gene match. Sequencing was carried out using peripheral blood. This clonotype was obtained from a woman in her seventies with acute or convalescent COVID-19. This chain joins TRBV18 to TRBJ1-2; 10 bases in between match TRBD1. Here is the DNA: TGTGCCAGCTCACCCTCCGGGACAGGGGCGGTTGGCTACACCTTC. Its translation reads: CASSPSGTGAVGYTF.